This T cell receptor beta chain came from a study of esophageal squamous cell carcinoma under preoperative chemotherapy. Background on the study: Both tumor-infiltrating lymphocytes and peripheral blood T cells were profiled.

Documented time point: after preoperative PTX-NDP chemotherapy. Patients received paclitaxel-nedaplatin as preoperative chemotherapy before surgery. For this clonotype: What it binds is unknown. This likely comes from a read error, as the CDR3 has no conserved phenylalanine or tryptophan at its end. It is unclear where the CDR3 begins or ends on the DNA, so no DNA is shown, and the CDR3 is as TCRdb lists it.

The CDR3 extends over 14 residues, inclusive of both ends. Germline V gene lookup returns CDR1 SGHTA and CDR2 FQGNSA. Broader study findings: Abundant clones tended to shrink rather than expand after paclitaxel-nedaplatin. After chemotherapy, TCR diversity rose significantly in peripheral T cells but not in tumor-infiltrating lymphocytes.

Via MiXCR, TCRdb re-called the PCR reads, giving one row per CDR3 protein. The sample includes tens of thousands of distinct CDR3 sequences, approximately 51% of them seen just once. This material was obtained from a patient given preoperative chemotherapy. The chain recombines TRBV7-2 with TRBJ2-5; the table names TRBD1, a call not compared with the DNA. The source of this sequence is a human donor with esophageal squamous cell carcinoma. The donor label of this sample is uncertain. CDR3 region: CASSLTGNVESRYL.